What follows is one TCR beta chain and its context. The antigen is undetermined. At one boundary the junction diverges from the germline segment, which might be a read error. The template was RNA from unsorted bulk tissue. Between August and November 2014, newly diagnosed, chemotherapy-naive lung cancer patients underwent thoracic surgery in China. This record belongs to a study of tumor and adjacent non-tumor tissue in lung cancer. Study results and limitations: Tumor tissue had significantly higher TCR diversity than normal lung. Patients with more diverse tumor TCRs had worse survival. Normal lung showed higher cumulative top 100 clone frequency than tumor.

Three rounds of nested PCR, following a modified ARM-PCR protocol, produced the TCRbeta library. Each CDR3 protein is one row after TCRdb ran MiXCR on the multiplex PCR reads. The sample lists roughly 150,000 distinct CDR3 sequences, approximately 66% occurring once. Germline V gives CDR1 SGHAT, CDR2 FQNNGV. CDR3 length: 13 residues. The clonotype was recovered from a man aged 55-75 years with small cell lung cancer. Sample: lung tumor tissue. The gene calls are TRBV11-2 and TRBJ2-2, with a tentative D call TRBD2 (5 bases). The CDR3 coding sequence is TGTGCCAGCAGCTTAGTGGCAGCCGGGGAGCTCTTTTTT. It specifies CASSLVAAGELFF.